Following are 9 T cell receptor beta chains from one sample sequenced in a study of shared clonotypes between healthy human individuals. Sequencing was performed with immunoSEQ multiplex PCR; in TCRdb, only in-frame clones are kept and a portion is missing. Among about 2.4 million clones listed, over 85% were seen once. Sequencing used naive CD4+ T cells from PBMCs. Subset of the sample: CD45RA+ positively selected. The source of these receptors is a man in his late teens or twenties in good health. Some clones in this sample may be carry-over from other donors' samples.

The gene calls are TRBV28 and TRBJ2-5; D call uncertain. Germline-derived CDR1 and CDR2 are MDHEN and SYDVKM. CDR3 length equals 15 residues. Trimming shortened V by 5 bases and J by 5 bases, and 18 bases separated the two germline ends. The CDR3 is CASSPRRAARETQYF. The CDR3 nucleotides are TGTGCCAGCAGTCCCCGCCGGGCGGCGCGGGAGACCCAGTACTTC.

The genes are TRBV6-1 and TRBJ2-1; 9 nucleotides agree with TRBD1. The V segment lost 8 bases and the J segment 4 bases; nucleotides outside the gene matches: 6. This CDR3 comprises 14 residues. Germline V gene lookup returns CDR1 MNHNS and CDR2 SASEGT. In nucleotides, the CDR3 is TGTGCCAGCCCCCGGGACAGGGATTACAATGAGCAGTTCTTC. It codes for CASPRDRDYNEQFF.

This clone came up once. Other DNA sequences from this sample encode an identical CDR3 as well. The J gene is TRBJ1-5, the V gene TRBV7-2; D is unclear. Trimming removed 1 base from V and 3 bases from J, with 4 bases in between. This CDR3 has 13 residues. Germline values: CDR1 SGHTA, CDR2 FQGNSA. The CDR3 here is CASSLGVNQPQHF. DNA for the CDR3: TGTGCCAGCAGCTTAGGGGTCAATCAGCCCCAGCATTTT. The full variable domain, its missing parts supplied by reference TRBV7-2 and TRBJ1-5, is GAGVSQSPSNKVTEKGKDVELRCDPISGHTALYWYRQSLGQGLEFLIYFQGNSAPDKSGLPSDRFSAERTGGSVSTLTIQRTQQEDSAVYLCASSLGVNQPQHFGDGTRLSIL.

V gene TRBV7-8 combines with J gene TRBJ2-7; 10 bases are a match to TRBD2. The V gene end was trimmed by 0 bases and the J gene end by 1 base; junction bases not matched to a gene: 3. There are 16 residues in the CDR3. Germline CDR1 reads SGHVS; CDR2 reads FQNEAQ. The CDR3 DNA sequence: TGTGCCAGCAGCTTAGCGGGGACTAGCGTGTCCTACGAGCAGTACTTC. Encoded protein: CASSLAGTSVSYEQYF.

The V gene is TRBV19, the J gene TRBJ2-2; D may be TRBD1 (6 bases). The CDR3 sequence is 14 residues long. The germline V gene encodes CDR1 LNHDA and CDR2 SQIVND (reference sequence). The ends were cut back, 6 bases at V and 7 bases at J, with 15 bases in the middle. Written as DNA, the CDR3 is TGTGCCAGTAGCGCGGACAGCTTAGTCGGGGAGCTGTTTTTT. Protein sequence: CASSADSLVGELFF.

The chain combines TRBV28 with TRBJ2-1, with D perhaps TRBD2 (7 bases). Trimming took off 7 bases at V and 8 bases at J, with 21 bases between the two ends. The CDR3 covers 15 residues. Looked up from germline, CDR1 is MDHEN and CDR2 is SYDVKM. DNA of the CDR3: TGTGCCAGCATTCAGGGTGCCGAGGGGGGGGATGAGCAGTTCTTC. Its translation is CASIQGAEGGDEQFF.

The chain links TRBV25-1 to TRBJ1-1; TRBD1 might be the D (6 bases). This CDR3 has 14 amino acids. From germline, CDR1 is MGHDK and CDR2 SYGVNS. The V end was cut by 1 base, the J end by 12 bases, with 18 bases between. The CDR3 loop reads CASSELGARILPFF. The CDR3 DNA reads TGTGCCAGCAGTGAATTGGGGGCTCGGATTTTACCTTTCTTT.

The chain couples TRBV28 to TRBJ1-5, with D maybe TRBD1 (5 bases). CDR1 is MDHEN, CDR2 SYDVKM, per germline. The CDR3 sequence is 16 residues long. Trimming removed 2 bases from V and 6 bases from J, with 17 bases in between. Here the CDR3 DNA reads TGTGCCAGCAGTTTAGTTCACGGAGGGGTGCGTCAGCCCCAGCATTTT. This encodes CASSLVHGGVRQPQHF.

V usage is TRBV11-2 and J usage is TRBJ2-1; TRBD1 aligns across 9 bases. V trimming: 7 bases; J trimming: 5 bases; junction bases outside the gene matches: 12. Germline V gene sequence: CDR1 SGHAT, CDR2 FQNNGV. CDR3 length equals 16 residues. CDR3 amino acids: CASKLPWDRDNNEQFF. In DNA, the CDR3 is TGTGCCAGCAAACTTCCCTGGGACAGGGATAACAATGAGCAGTTCTTC. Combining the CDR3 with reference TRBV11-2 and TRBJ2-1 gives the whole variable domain EAGVAQSPRYKIIEKRQSVAFWCNPISGHATLYWYQQILGQGPKLLIQFQNNGVVDDSQLPKDRFSAERLKGVDSTLKIQPAKLEDSAVYLCASKLPWDRDNNEQFFGPGTRLTVL.